A selection of T cell receptor beta chains follows, all from one sample in a study of OX40 agonist ivuxolimab in advanced cancers. Measured with immunoSEQ multiplex PCR; TCRdb has only the in-frame clones, and not every one. The repertoire holds around 40,000 clones, 82% seen once, with roughly 7.1% in the top ten. The sample in question was CD4+ or CD8+ T cells sorted from blood, obtained in a trial of the OX40 agonist ivuxolimab. These receptors were collected from an adult with an advanced solid tumor such as melanoma, head and neck, liver or kidney cancer. Each CDR3 is given with its conserved first and last residue. The listing skips clone size in some rows; elsewhere it reads once, few, many or a size class.

CDR3	size	V	J
CASNTGQSPLAKNIQYF	-	TRBV5-6	TRBJ2-4
CASSGSSGSRETQYF	-	TRBV2	TRBJ2-5
CASSSLISGETDEQFF	-	TRBV11-2	TRBJ2-1
CASFLVAAGNTIYF	-	TRBV7-2	TRBJ1-3
CAWTGGFKQYF	-	TRBV30	TRBJ2-7
CASSPSTSGTDTQYF	-	TRBV18	TRBJ2-3
CASSQGQGVAETQYF	-	TRBV4-3	TRBJ2-5
CASSLDEIGRAGLYF	-	TRBV7-6	TRBJ2-4
CASSYYQGGQTQYF	-	TRBV7-6	TRBJ2-5
CASSLSPALDNEQFF	-	TRBV27	TRBJ2-1
CAISSGANTGELFF	medium-sized	TRBV10-3	TRBJ2-2